Listed here are 18 T cell receptor beta chains from one sample, sequenced in a study of neurological immune-mediated disorders. One entry per CDR3 protein results from TCRdb running MiXCR on the 5' RACE reads. The sample has around 20,000 distinct CDR3 sequences, around 28% seen once. The sample was PBMCs. These receptors all stem from a man aged 50 to 59 with HTLV-1-associated myelopathy (HAM/TSP).

At least ten counts were recorded for this clonotype. V is TRBV5-5 and J is TRBJ2-2; D possibly matches TRBD1 or TRBD2 (6 bases each). The germline V gene encodes CDR1 SGHKS and CDR2 YYEKEE (reference sequence). CDR3 size: 14 residues. V lost 4 bases to trimming and J lost 4 bases, with 11 bases between them. The CDR3 loop reads CASSPGGLTGELFF. The CDR3 region has the DNA TGTGCCAGCAGCCCTGGGGGGCTCACCGGGGAGCTGTTTTTT.

By its share, this clonotype is medium-sized. This chain connects TRBV20-1 to TRBJ1-1; D is possibly TRBD1 (6 bases). The germline V gene encodes CDR1 DFQATT and CDR2 SNEGSKA (reference sequence). The V end lost 4 bases, the J end lost 4 bases, and 19 bases lay between the germline ends. There are 15 residues in the CDR3. The CDR3 spells CSAIGTYRVGTEAFF. CDR3 nucleotide sequence: TGCAGTGCTATCGGGACTTACAGGGTGGGCACTGAAGCTTTCTTT.

J is TRBJ1-2 and V is TRBV20-1; D might be TRBD1 (5 bases). The CDR3 sequence is 14 residues long. The V and J ends lost 8 bases and 4 bases respectively, with 20 bases between them. The germline V gene encodes CDR1 DFQATT and CDR2 SNEGSKA (reference sequence). The CDR3 spells CSSARSDSIYGYTF. The CDR3 DNA reads TGCAGTTCTGCACGAAGCGACAGTATCTATGGCTACACCTTC.

This clonotype was recorded at least ten times. The V gene is TRBV7-9, the J gene TRBJ2-1; D may be TRBD2 (5 bases). From germline, CDR1 is SEHNR and CDR2 FQNEAQ (reference sequence). The CDR3 sequence is 13 residues long. The germline V and J ends were trimmed by 6 bases and 7 bases, with 13 bases remaining between them. The CDR3 reads CASRIDRGNEQFF. The CDR3 DNA reads TGTGCCAGCAGGATCGACCGGGGTAATGAGCAGTTCTTC. The full variable domain, its missing parts supplied by reference TRBV7-9 and TRBJ2-1, is DTGVSQNPRHKITKRGQNVTFRCDPISEHNRLYWYRQTLGQGPEFLTYFQNEAQLEKSRLLSDRFSAERPKGSFSTLEIQRTEQGDSAMYLCASRIDRGNEQFFGPGTRLTVL.

The chain is built from TRBV28 and TRBJ1-2; perhaps TRBD1 as D (6 bases). The CDR3 totals 14 residues. V was cut by 4 bases and J by 3 bases, with 12 bases left in between. CDR1 is MDHEN, CDR2 SYDVKM, per germline. CDR3 coding DNA: TGTGCCAGCAGTTCTCATTCAGGGGACTATGGCTACACCTTC. This gives the protein CASSSHSGDYGYTF.

The V and J genes are TRBV20-1 and TRBJ2-3; 9 bases map to TRBD2. Unmatched junction bases numbered 5, after V lost 3 bases and J lost 4 bases. This CDR3 is 14 amino acids long. CDR1 is DFQATT, CDR2 SNEGSKA, per germline (reference sequence). The CDR3: CSASSGRSSDTQYF. Written as DNA, the CDR3 is TGCAGTGCTAGTAGCGGGAGATCGTCAGATACGCAGTATTTT.

This clonotype was found once. The chain couples TRBV27 to TRBJ2-4; 8 bases are a match to TRBD1. This CDR3 comprises 18 residues. After removal of 6 bases from V and 3 bases from J, the junction contained 16 bases not matched to a gene. Germline V gene sequence: CDR1 MNHEY, CDR2 SMNVEV (reference sequence). CDR3 residues: CASRAQGAKGFGKNIQYF. The CDR3 bases are TGTGCCAGCAGGGCTCAGGGGGCGAAAGGGTTTGGCAAAAACATTCAGTACTTC.

The chain is built from TRBV20-1 and TRBJ1-2; no definite D call. Germline V gene data show CDR1 as DFQATT and CDR2 as SNEGSKA (reference sequence). The CDR3 has 13 amino acids. Deletions cut 0 bases from V and 0 bases from J, with 5 bases between. Here the CDR3 reads CSARDTSNYGYTF. The CDR3 DNA is TGCAGTGCTAGAGATACATCTAACTATGGCTACACCTTC.

This clonotype has a handful of counts. This sequence joins TRBV13 and TRBJ1-2, with D possibly being TRBD1 (5 bases). The length of the CDR3 is 13 residues. The germline V gene has CDR1 PRHDT and CDR2 FYEKMQ (reference sequence). The germline V and J ends were trimmed by 6 bases and 11 bases, with 19 bases remaining between them. The CDR3 is CASSRLGAAAYTF. In DNA form, the CDR3 reads TGTGCCAGCAGTCGCCTCGGGGCGGCTGCTTACACCTTC.

This clonotype ranks as medium-sized (0.01 to 0.1%). The rearrangement uses TRBV28 and TRBJ1-4, with unresolved D. This CDR3 has 12 amino acids. V lost 6 bases and J 3 bases, leaving 5 bases between the germline ends. Germline values: CDR1 MDHEN, CDR2 SYDVKM. CDR3: CASRNANEKLFF. The CDR3 nucleotides read TGTGCCAGCAGGAATGCTAATGAAAAACTGTTTTTT.

The chain combines TRBV20-1 with TRBJ2-3; D gene ambiguous. V was trimmed by 5 bases and J by 0 bases, leaving 3 bases between them. The CDR3 is made up of 11 amino acids. Germline loops: CDR1 DFQATT, CDR2 SNEGSKA (reference sequence). CDR3 residues: CSASSTDTQYF. The CDR3, as DNA: TGCAGTGCTTCTAGCACAGATACGCAGTATTTT.

This clonotype is labeled as medium-sized. The chain couples TRBV5-5 to TRBJ2-7; D gene uncertain. The V gene's germline CDR1 is SGHKS and CDR2 YYEKEE (reference sequence). Trimming took 4 bases from V and 5 from J, leaving 19 bases between them. This CDR3 contains 15 residues. The CDR3 reads CASSRHSDVTDEQYF. The CDR3 DNA follows: TGTGCCAGCAGCCGACATTCGGACGTGACTGACGAGCAGTACTTC.

By sample fraction, this clonotype is medium-sized. The DNA for the CDR3 is TGTGCCAGCAGTCGGGGAGCCCAGTTGAACACTGAAGCTTTCTTT. Its protein is CASSRGAQLNTEAFF. The chain uses TRBV6-1 and TRBJ1-1; D gene ambiguous. Germline V gene lookup returns CDR1 MNHNS and CDR2 SASEGT. The CDR3 runs to 15 residues. V was pared by 5 bases and J by 0 bases, with 13 bases between.

This clonotype was detected many times. The V gene is TRBV12-3 or TRBV12-4, the J gene TRBJ2-1, with a tentative D call TRBD2 (6 bases). This CDR3 region has 15 residues. V lost 3 bases and J lost 7, with 16 bases in between. The CDR3: CASSLGGAGANEQFF. The DNA of the CDR3 is TGTGCCAGCAGTTTGGGCGGGGCCGGGGCGAATGAGCAGTTCTTC.

By its share, this clonotype is large. This chain links TRBV4-2 with TRBJ1-5; a possible D gene is TRBD1 (5 bases). Trimming left V 0 bases short and J 7 bases short, with 19 bases between. Germline V gene data show CDR1 as LGHNA and CDR2 as YNFKEQ. The CDR3 covers 17 residues. CDR3 nucleotide sequence: TGTGCCAGCAGCCAAGAGTTTCCGGGACCCTGGGTCCAGCCCCAGCATTTT. Translation gives CASSQEFPGPWVQPQHF.

The gene calls are TRBV20-1 and TRBJ2-3, with 11 bases fitting TRBD2. The ends lost 6 bases at V and 2 bases at J; junction bases unmatched: 4. Germline assignment: CDR1 DFQATT and CDR2 SNEGSKA (reference sequence). The CDR3 spans 14 residues. The CDR3 is CSASTSGTTDTQYF. The CDR3 region has the DNA TGCAGTGCCTCGACTAGCGGGACCACAGATACGCAGTATTTT.

V is TRBV20-1 and J is TRBJ1-6; 9 nucleotides line up with TRBD1. The CDR3 spans 13 residues. Unmatched junction bases numbered 6, after V lost 8 bases and J lost 7 bases. Germline V lookup: CDR1 DFQATT, CDR2 SNEGSKA (reference sequence). The CDR3 region has the DNA TGCAGTCCCAAGGGGACAGGGAATTCACCCCTCCACTTT. Translated: CSPKGTGNSPLHF.

The J gene is TRBJ2-1, the V gene TRBV7-2; a weak D match, TRBD2 (6 bases). Germline values: CDR1 SGHTA, CDR2 FQGNSA. The CDR3 covers 15 residues. The V end lost 0 bases, the J end lost 7 bases, and 13 bases lay between the germline ends. The CDR3 sequence is CASSLAFRTTNEQFF. CDR3 bases: TGTGCCAGCAGCTTAGCTTTCCGGACTACGAATGAGCAGTTCTTC.